A single sample is the source of the 29 T cell receptor beta chains below, sequenced in a study of T cell repertoires in cytomegalovirus infection. Their antigens are not known. Via MiXCR, TCRdb re-called the reads, giving one row per CDR3 protein. Found here are about 830,000 distinct CDR3 sequences, 30% to 35% of them singletons; the top ten hold 9.5% to 15%. Source: cultured CD8+ T cells from PBMCs, taken from culture after CMV antigen stimulation. These receptors originate from a human donor in good health (CMV status not recorded). Some clones in this sample may be carry-over from other donors' samples.

This rearrangement joins TRBV15 to TRBJ1-5; D ambiguous. With 4 bases removed from V and 11 bases from J, the gap between germline ends came to 15 bases. From germline, CDR1 is LNHNV and CDR2 YYDKDF (reference sequence). The CDR3 sequence is 13 residues long. In DNA form, the CDR3 reads TGTGCCACCAGCACATCCCGGCGCTCGGCCCAGCATTTT. Encoded protein: CATSTSRRSAQHF.

Ten or more counts support this clonotype. This rearrangement joins TRBV7-8 to TRBJ2-5; D tentatively reads TRBD1 or TRBD2 (5 bases each). Germline assignment: CDR1 SGHVS and CDR2 FQNEAQ. There are 13 residues in the CDR3. Trimming removed 8 bases from V and 1 base from J, with 11 bases in between. The CDR3, as DNA: TGTGCCAGCGGGGGTGGGGGCCAAGAGACCCAGTACTTC. It translates to CASGGGGQETQYF.

There are a few counts of this clonotype. One end of the junction does not line up with germline, which may come from a read error. The chain links TRBV6-6 to TRBJ1-1; D possibly corresponds to TRBD1 (5 bases). Germline assignment: CDR1 MNHNY and CDR2 SVGAGI (reference sequence). CDR3 size: 15 residues. The CDR3 protein is CATSPGPGGNTEAFF. Written as DNA, the CDR3 is TGTGCCACCAGTCCCGGGCCTGGGGGGAACACTGAAGCTTTCTTT.

V usage is TRBV6-2 or TRBV6-3 and J usage is TRBJ2-3; TRBD1 matches at 7 bases. There are 14 residues in the CDR3. The V gene's germline CDR1 is MNHEY and CDR2 SVGEGT. V gave up 4 bases and J gave up 4 bases; unmatched junction bases: 5. The CDR3 DNA reads as TGTGCCAGCAGTTCCGGACAGGCTCCAGATACGCAGTATTTT. Protein: CASSSGQAPDTQYF.

DNA of the CDR3: TGTGCCAGCAGACCACAGACGTCGCGCACAGATACGCAGTATTTT. Translating it yields CASRPQTSRTDTQYF. The chain couples TRBV28 to TRBJ2-3; D gene uncertain. Trimming left V 6 bases short and J 1 base short, with 14 bases between. Germline CDR1 and CDR2: MDHEN and SYDVKM. The CDR3 sequence is 15 residues long.

This clonotype was counted at least ten times. The rearrangement uses TRBV7-2 and TRBJ2-7; D remains unclear. CDR1 SGHTA and CDR2 FQGNSA come from the germline V gene. Trimming shortened V by 6 bases and J by 3 bases, and 12 bases separated the two germline ends. The CDR3 is 13 amino acids. CDR3 bases: TGTGCCAGCAGTCACCCGGGTCACTACGAGCAGTACTTC. Its translation is CASSHPGHYEQYF.

This clonotype was recorded a few times. This rearrangement joins TRBV6-1 to TRBJ2-7; D not resolved. The CDR3 extends over 13 amino acids. Looked up from germline, CDR1 is MNHNS and CDR2 is SASEGT. V was clipped by 6 bases and J by 3 bases, with 12 bases between them. The chain's CDR3 is CASRTRDGYEQYV. The DNA of the CDR3 is TGTGCCAGCAGAACTCGAGACGGCTACGAGCAGTACGTC.

The chain combines TRBV6-8 with TRBJ2-7; no reliable D call. V was trimmed by 2 bases and J by 3 bases, leaving 8 bases between them. Per germline, CDR1 MNHGY and CDR2 SAAAGT. The CDR3 has 13 residues. CDR3 sequence: CASSYPGYYEQYV. The CDR3 DNA follows: TGTGCCAGCAGTTACCCAGGATACTACGAGCAGTACGTC.

V and J are TRBV6-2 or TRBV6-3 and TRBJ2-7, with 7 bases that match TRBD2. With V trimmed by 4 bases and J by 3 bases, 6 bases remained unmatched. Looked up from germline, CDR1 is MNHEY and CDR2 is SVGEGT. The CDR3 is made up of 14 amino acids. The CDR3 bases are TGTGCCAGCAGTTTCAGCGGGGTCCTCTACGAGCAGTACGTC. Translating gives CASSFSGVLYEQYV.

To note about this clonotype: A much larger clone sits a single nucleotide away, making a read error possible. The gene calls are TRBV28 and TRBJ2-2, with D uncertain. Germline CDR1 is MDHEN and CDR2 is SYDVKM. Trimming stripped 8 bases from V and 3 bases from J, with 16 bases between. CDR3 size: 15 residues. CDR3 DNA: TGTGCCAGCGGTTCCGAGCCCTCGGACACCGGGGAGCTGTTTTTT. Its translation: CASGSEPSDTGELFF.

The V gene is TRBV19, the J gene TRBJ1-1; weak D call: TRBD1 (5 bases). Trimming stripped 7 bases from V and 1 base from J, with 13 bases between. The germline V gene encodes CDR1 LNHDA and CDR2 SQIVND (reference sequence). The CDR3 runs 14 residues. The CDR3 here is CASKEGRGNTEAFF. CDR3 in DNA: TGTGCCAGTAAAGAGGGGCGGGGGAACACTGAAGCTTTCTTT.

In its sample, this clonotype was seen once. The rearrangement uses TRBV3-1 and TRBJ2-3; the D is unclear. With 1 base removed from V and 6 bases from J, the gap between germline ends came to 5 bases. The germline V gene has CDR1 LGHDT and CDR2 YNNKEL (reference sequence). The CDR3 runs to 12 residues. The CDR3, as DNA: TGTGCCAGCAGCCAAGGTGTGGATACGCAGTATTTT. Its protein product is CASSQGVDTQYF.

The chain couples TRBV10-3 to TRBJ1-1; the D gene is possibly TRBD1 (5 bases). Germline CDR1 ENHRY, CDR2 SYGVKD. Trimming removed 3 bases at V and 3 bases at J, with 17 bases between. The CDR3 is made up of 16 amino acids. Written as DNA, the CDR3 is TGTGCCATCAGTGAAAAGTTCCCTGGGGCAGACACTGAAGCTTTCTTT. Its translation: CAISEKFPGADTEAFF.

The rearrangement uses TRBV7-9 and TRBJ2-2; D is unresolved. This CDR3 has 12 amino acids. Trimming removed 6 bases at V and 10 bases at J, with 12 bases between. Per germline, CDR1 SEHNR and CDR2 FQNEAQ (reference sequence). CDR3 sequence: CASRGSPPELFF. CDR3 sequence (DNA): TGTGCCAGCAGAGGCAGCCCTCCGGAGCTGTTTTTT.

The rearrangement uses TRBV9 and TRBJ2-3; D is ambiguous. The CDR3 totals 17 residues. From germline, CDR1 is SGDLS and CDR2 YYNGEE. Trimming removed 0 bases at V and 6 bases at J, with 20 bases between. This CDR3 is CASSVGYGDGKADTQYF. The CDR3 DNA reads as TGTGCCAGCAGCGTAGGTTATGGAGACGGTAAAGCGGATACGCAGTATTTT.

This clonotype has just a few counts. CDR3 in amino acids: CASSLEGLLATNEKLFF. As DNA, the CDR3 is TGTGCCAGCAGCTTAGAGGGTCTCCTTGCAACTAATGAAAAACTGTTTTTT. This chain connects TRBV7-8 to TRBJ1-4; D is unclear. This CDR3 is built from 17 residues. The ends were cut back, 1 base at V and 0 bases at J, with 12 bases in the middle. Germline lookup yields CDR1 SGHVS and CDR2 FQNEAQ.

The V gene is TRBV27, the J gene TRBJ1-6; D unclear. Trimming took off 2 bases at V and 7 bases at J, with 15 bases between the two ends. Germline V gene sequence: CDR1 MNHEY, CDR2 SMNVEV (reference sequence). The CDR3 is made up of 16 amino acids. The DNA of the CDR3 is TGTGCCAGCAGTTTAGTGATACCGAAACTGAATTCACCCCTCCACTTT. The encoded protein is CASSLVIPKLNSPLHF.

The J gene is TRBJ1-1, the V gene TRBV15; D is unclear. Trimming stripped 5 bases from V and 7 bases from J, with 8 bases between. Looked up from germline, CDR1 is LNHNV and CDR2 is YYDKDF (reference sequence). There are 11 residues in the CDR3. The CDR3 here is CATSSGREAFF. CDR3 DNA: TGTGCCACCAGCTCGGGCCGTGAAGCTTTCTTT.

The chain uses TRBV6-8 and TRBJ1-5, with 7 bases identical to TRBD1. After removal of 5 bases from V and 3 bases from J, the junction contained 7 bases not matched to a gene. From germline, CDR1 is MNHGY and CDR2 SAAAGT. The CDR3 runs to 15 residues. The DNA for the CDR3 is TGTGCCAGCAGTCAAAATACAGGGGACAATCAGCCCCAGCATTTT. Protein sequence: CASSQNTGDNQPQHF.

This clonotype showed up just a few times. The V call is TRBV6-6, the J call TRBJ1-1; no firm D call. In germline, CDR1 is MNHNY, CDR2 SVGAGI (reference sequence). This CDR3 region has 13 residues. The germline V and J ends were trimmed by 6 bases and 0 bases, with 8 bases remaining between them. CDR3 loop: CASRKVMNTEAFF. CDR3 bases: TGTGCCAGCAGGAAAGTCATGAACACTGAAGCTTTCTTT.

The chain recombines TRBV7-9 with TRBJ1-1, with a weak D call TRBD1 (6 bases). Germline-derived CDR1 and CDR2 are SEHNR and FQNEAQ (reference sequence). V lost 5 bases and J lost 7, with 17 bases in between. The CDR3 consists of 14 residues. The CDR3 sequence: CASSNRPGAGEAFF. The CDR3 nucleotides are TGTGCCAGCAGCAATCGACCGGGGGCCGGTGAAGCTTTCTTT. Complete variable domain (other parts from reference TRBV7-9 and TRBJ1-1): DTGVSQNPRHKITKRGQNVTFRCDPISEHNRLYWYRQTLGQGPEFLTYFQNEAQLEKSRLLSDRFSAERPKGSFSTLEIQRTEQGDSAMYLCASSNRPGAGEAFFGQGTRLTVV.

The chain is built from TRBV20-1 and TRBJ2-1, with 11 bases aligning to TRBD2. V was clipped by 1 base and J by 2 bases; unmatched bases: 1. Germline CDR1 is DFQATT and CDR2 is SNEGSKA (reference sequence). This CDR3 contains 15 residues. CDR3 protein: CSARGSGGAYNEQFF. DNA for the CDR3: TGCAGTGCTAGAGGTAGCGGGGGGGCCTACAATGAGCAGTTCTTC.

Many counts were recorded for this clonotype. The rearrangement links TRBV5-4 to TRBJ2-2, with D possibly TRBD1 on 5 matching bases. Germline V lookup: CDR1 SGHNT, CDR2 YYREEE (reference sequence). The CDR3 is made up of 16 amino acids. V lost 2 bases and J 5 bases, leaving 16 bases between the germline ends. CDR3: CASSLGHTLGTGELFF. CDR3 nucleotides: TGTGCCAGCAGCTTAGGACATACTCTTGGGACCGGGGAGCTGTTTTTT.

V is TRBV9 and J is TRBJ1-2; D uncertain. Looked up from germline, CDR1 is SGDLS and CDR2 is YYNGEE. The CDR3 spans 11 residues. Trimming shortened V by 4 bases and J by 8 bases, and 9 bases separated the two germline ends. CDR3 residues: CASSNHGGYTF. Here the CDR3 DNA reads TGTGCCAGCAGCAACCATGGGGGCTACACCTTC.

This clonotype appeared a few times. This chain links TRBV7-3 with TRBJ2-1, with 12 bases fitting TRBD1. V was clipped by 1 base and J by 6 bases; unmatched bases: 7. The length of the CDR3 is 17 residues. Germline CDR1 is SGHTA and CDR2 is FQGTGA. CDR3 residues: CASSLRDRGLGGNEQFF. CDR3 in DNA: TGTGCCAGCAGCTTAAGGGACAGGGGGCTAGGGGGCAATGAGCAGTTCTTC.

V is TRBV6-2 or TRBV6-3 and J is TRBJ2-3, with D perhaps being TRBD1 or TRBD2 (5 bases each). Germline V gives CDR1 MNHEY, CDR2 SVGEGT. The germline V and J ends were trimmed by 6 bases and 5 bases, with 15 bases remaining between them. The CDR3 consists of 14 residues. Here the CDR3 reads CASSRRDVRDTQYF. In nucleotides, the CDR3 is TGTGCCAGCAGCCGTCGGGACGTGAGAGATACGCAGTATTTT.

At least ten counts were recorded for this clonotype. J is TRBJ2-2 and V is TRBV20-1, with TRBD1 matching over 10 bases. V trimming: 0 bases; J trimming: 3 bases; junction bases outside the gene matches: 13. CDR1 is DFQATT and CDR2 is SNEGSKA in the germline V gene (reference sequence). The CDR3 covers 19 residues. CDR3 protein: CSARDSRDRGRRDTGELFF. Here the CDR3 DNA reads TGCAGTGCTAGAGATAGCCGAGACAGGGGGCGCCGGGACACCGGGGAGCTGTTTTTT.

This rearrangement joins TRBV7-6 to TRBJ2-3; D is unclear. CDR1 and CDR2 (germline): SGHVS, FNYEAQ. CDR3 length: 15 residues. Trimming stripped 5 bases from V and 0 bases from J, with 12 bases between. The CDR3 DNA reads as TGTGCCAGCAGCCACCCCCTGACTAGCACAGATACGCAGTATTTT. Translation gives CASSHPLTSTDTQYF.

A word on this clonotype: Since no conserved phenylalanine or tryptophan closes the CDR3, a read error is the likely cause. The chain couples TRBV4-1 to TRBJ2-3; D not certain. The ends were cut back, 0 bases at V and 2 bases at J, with 9 bases in the middle. CDR1 is MGHRA, CDR2 YSYEKL, per germline. There are 15 residues in the CDR3. CDR3 region: CASSQDNGITDTQYY. The CDR3 DNA is TGCGCCAGCAGCCAAGATAACGGAATCACAGATACGCAGTATTAT.